Shown below are 29 T cell receptor beta chains from a single sample sequenced in a study of vaccination effects on CD4 cells after COVID-19. The authors isolated CD4+ T cells after approximately 9 days of culture. These receptors have no identified antigens. Profiling relied on immunoSEQ multiplex PCR, and the TCRdb table lists in-frame clones only, not all of them. This sample has tens of thousands of clones, with over 60% found just once. The specimen comprised CD4+ T cells from PBMCs cultured without peptide, sampled before COVID-19 vaccination. The receptor set was obtained from a human donor who received a COVID-19 vaccine.

Only a few counts were recorded for this clone. V is TRBV7-2 and J is TRBJ2-2; 9 bases map to TRBD1. Trimming at V came to 3 bases and at J to 3 bases, leaving 2 bases not matched to a gene. CDR3 length equals 15 residues. CDR1 is SGHTA and CDR2 is FQGNSA in the germline V gene. The CDR3 loop reads CASSFDRGYTGELFF. The CDR3 nucleotides are TGTGCCAGCAGCTTCGACAGGGGGTACACCGGGGAGCTGTTTTTT. The complete variable domain, with remaining parts taken from reference TRBV7-2 and TRBJ2-2, reads GAGVSQSPSNKVTEKGKDVELRCDPISGHTALYWYRQSLGQGLEFLIYFQGNSAPDKSGLPSDRFSAERTGGSVSTLTIQRTQQEDSAVYLCASSFDRGYTGELFFGEGSRLTVL.

V gene TRBV19 combines with J gene TRBJ2-5, with unresolved D. The CDR3 runs 14 residues. Germline V gene sequence: CDR1 LNHDA, CDR2 SQIVND (reference sequence). Trimming cost V 3 bases and J 3 bases, with 11 bases left between them. Here the CDR3 DNA reads TGTGCCAGTAGTATCTGGGCAGCTAAAGAGACCCAGTACTTC. It codes for CASSIWAAKETQYF.

In this sample, this clone turned up once. The genes are TRBV10-2 and TRBJ2-1; TRBD2 aligns across 12 bases. The CDR3 extends over 16 amino acids. V trimming: 8 bases; J trimming: 0 bases; junction bases outside the gene matches: 5. Germline values: CDR1 WSHSY, CDR2 SAAADI. The CDR3 loop reads CASGLAGSSSYNEQFF. The CDR3 nucleotides read TGCGCCAGCGGACTAGCGGGGAGCAGCTCCTACAATGAGCAGTTCTTC.

This clone came up a few times. This chain joins TRBV6-5 and TRBJ1-2, with D maybe TRBD1 (5 bases). This CDR3 is built from 12 residues. Trimming pared 11 bases from V and 4 bases from J, leaving 14 bases between. Germline CDR1 is MNHEY and CDR2 is SVGAGI. CDR3 sequence: CAAPAGTYGYTF. The CDR3 region has the DNA TGTGCCGCCCCGGCGGGGACCTATGGCTACACCTTC.

The CDR3 protein is CASSRTETQYF. As DNA, the CDR3 is TGTGCCAGCAGCCGGACCGAGACCCAGTACTTC. The V and J genes are TRBV3-1 (or the pseudogene TRBV3-2) and TRBJ2-5; D is uncertain. Trimming left V 4 bases short and J 5 bases short, with 5 bases between. Germline V gene lookup returns CDR1 LGHDT and CDR2 YNNKEL (reference sequence). This CDR3 is 11 amino acids long.

The chain joins TRBV5-4 to TRBJ1-4; 7 bases line up with TRBD1. The germline gives CDR1 SGHNT, CDR2 YYREEE (reference sequence). The CDR3 contains 14 residues. J was trimmed by 6 bases and V by 3 bases; bases with no gene match: 5. The CDR3 sequence: CASSSGTADEKLFF. The CDR3 nucleotides read TGTGCCAGCAGCTCTGGGACAGCGGATGAAAAACTGTTTTTT.

The J gene is TRBJ1-2, the V gene TRBV5-4, with 10 bases identical to TRBD1. The CDR3 consists of 15 residues. Germline V gene data show CDR1 as SGHNT and CDR2 as YYREEE (reference sequence). The ends lost 0 bases at V and 4 bases at J; junction bases unmatched: 3. The CDR3 region has the DNA TGTGCCAGCAGCTTGGGGGACAGGGGACTCTATGGCTACACCTTC. The encoded protein is CASSLGDRGLYGYTF.

The chain carries TRBV29-1 and TRBJ2-5, with TRBD1 as a possible D gene (5 bases). The V and J ends lost 4 bases and 7 bases respectively, with 10 bases between them. There are 11 residues in the CDR3. CDR1 and CDR2 from the germline V gene are SQVTM and ANQGSEA. The CDR3 DNA is TGCAGCGTTGCCAGGGAAGGGACCCAGTACTTC. Translating gives CSVAREGTQYF.

The rearrangement uses TRBV6-1 and TRBJ2-4; unclear D gene. Trimming took off 4 bases at V and 0 bases at J, with 13 bases between the two ends. Germline V gene data show CDR1 as MNHNS and CDR2 as SASEGT. CDR3 length: 16 residues. The CDR3 DNA sequence: TGTGCCAGCAGTGGGGTTGAAACACTAGCCAAAAACATTCAGTACTTC. This translates into CASSGVETLAKNIQYF.

CDR3 sequence (DNA): TGTGCCAGCAGCTCGGGACTAGCGGGGTTTGAGACCCAGTACTTC. Its protein product is CASSSGLAGFETQYF. The chain employs TRBV7-9 and TRBJ2-5, with 13 bases lining up with TRBD2. In germline, CDR1 is SEHNR, CDR2 FQNEAQ (reference sequence). The V gene end was trimmed by 4 bases and the J gene end by 5 bases; junction bases not matched to a gene: 4. CDR3 length: 15 amino acids.

The rearrangement links TRBV18 to TRBJ1-2; tentatively, D is TRBD1 (5 bases). V was pared by 0 bases and J by 10 bases, with 15 bases between. This CDR3 contains 14 residues. Per germline, CDR1 KGHSH and CDR2 LQKENI. The CDR3 bases are TGTGCCAGCTCACCACCAGGGACGGCCGACCACTACACCTTC. Translation gives CASSPPGTADHYTF.

The chain uses TRBV4-1 and TRBJ1-3; perhaps TRBD1 as D (5 bases). The V gene's germline CDR1 is MGHRA and CDR2 YSYEKL. V lost 6 bases to trimming and J lost 1 base, with 16 bases between them. The CDR3 runs to 16 residues. The CDR3 DNA sequence: TGCGCCAGCAGAAAGGGGCCTTCTGCTTCTGGAAACACCATATATTTT. Translation gives CASRKGPSASGNTIYF.

This clone has a single count. This chain uses TRBV10-1 with TRBJ2-7, with a weak D call TRBD2 (6 bases). This CDR3 has 13 amino acids. V was clipped by 6 bases and J by 2 bases, with 11 bases between them. Germline V lookup: CDR1 WNHNN, CDR2 SYGVQD (reference sequence). DNA for the CDR3: TGCGCCAGCAGGGGCCGGGAGACCTACGAGCAGTACGTC. This translates into CASRGRETYEQYV.

This clone came up a few times. The rearrangement links TRBV6-4 to TRBJ2-1; TRBD1 matches 9 bases. J was trimmed by 6 bases and V by 5 bases; bases with no gene match: 5. CDR3 length: 14 residues. CDR1 is MRHNA and CDR2 is SNTAGT in the germline V gene. The CDR3 nucleotides are TGTGCCAGCAGTCCGGGACAGGGTGGCAATGAGCAGTTCTTC. Its protein product is CASSPGQGGNEQFF.

The J gene is TRBJ1-2, the V gene TRBV24-1; the D is unclear. Germline CDR1 and CDR2: KGHDR and SFDVKD. V was trimmed by 0 bases and J by 8 bases, leaving 3 bases between them. This CDR3 is built from 11 residues. CDR3 amino acids: CATSDLSGYTF. The CDR3 DNA reads as TGTGCCACCAGTGATTTGTCGGGCTACACCTTC.

This sequence joins TRBV6-5 and TRBJ2-5; the D is unclear. The CDR3 length is 13 residues. Trimming removed 7 bases at V and 5 bases at J, with 14 bases between. Per germline, CDR1 MNHEY and CDR2 SVGAGI. The CDR3 is CASTTPYTETQYF. The CDR3 DNA reads TGTGCCAGCACCACACCCTACACGGAGACCCAGTACTTC.

The chain recombines TRBV5-8 with TRBJ2-3; 10 nucleotides match TRBD1. The germline V gene has CDR1 SGHTS and CDR2 YDEGEE. Unmatched junction bases numbered 20, after V lost 7 bases and J lost 0 bases. The CDR3 sequence is 20 residues long. The CDR3 region is CASPTPPGQGLRSSTDTQYF. Here the CDR3 DNA reads TGTGCCAGCCCGACCCCCCCGGGACAGGGGCTTCGCAGCAGCACAGATACGCAGTATTTT.

V usage is TRBV15 and J usage is TRBJ2-2; D gene uncertain. The ends were cut back, 0 bases at V and 7 bases at J, with 3 bases in the middle. Germline V CDR1 and CDR2: LNHNV, YYDKDF (reference sequence). This CDR3 region has 12 residues. Here the CDR3 reads CATSRDFGELFF. CDR3 sequence (DNA): TGTGCCACCAGCAGAGATTTCGGGGAGCTGTTTTTT. Variable domain in full (rest from reference TRBV15 and TRBJ2-2): DAMVIQNPRYQVTQFGKPVTLSCSQTLNHNVMYWYQQKSSQAPKLLFHYYDKDFNNEADTPDNFQSRRPNTSFCFLDIRSPGLGDTAMYLCATSRDFGELFFGEGSRLTVL.

CDR3 in DNA: TGTGCCAGCAACGTCAGGACGGGCCTCGGGGAGACCCAGTACTTC. Its protein product is CASNVRTGLGETQYF. This sequence joins TRBV2 and TRBJ2-5; D gene ambiguous. V lost 7 bases and J 5 bases, leaving 20 bases between the germline ends. CDR1 and CDR2 from the germline V gene are SNHLY and FYNNEI. This CDR3 region has 15 residues.

The CDR3 loop reads CATSPLPGQGDTGELFF. CDR3 DNA: TGTGCCACCAGCCCTTTGCCGGGACAGGGTGACACCGGGGAGCTGTTTTTT. V usage is TRBV15 and J usage is TRBJ2-2; 9 nucleotides agree with TRBD1. CDR1 LNHNV and CDR2 YYDKDF come from the germline V gene (reference sequence). The CDR3 is 17 amino acids. After removal of 5 bases from V and 3 bases from J, the junction contained 10 bases not matched to a gene. Variable domain in full (rest from reference TRBV15 and TRBJ2-2): DAMVIQNPRYQVTQFGKPVTLSCSQTLNHNVMYWYQQKSSQAPKLLFHYYDKDFNNEADTPDNFQSRRPNTSFCFLDIRSPGLGDTAMYLCATSPLPGQGDTGELFFGEGSRLTVL.

The V and J genes are TRBV15 and TRBJ2-2, with D unclear. The germline V gene has CDR1 LNHNV and CDR2 YYDKDF (reference sequence). The length of the CDR3 is 13 residues. The V and J ends lost 0 bases and 6 bases respectively, with 5 bases between them. CDR3 sequence (DNA): TGTGCCACCAGCAGAGATAGGGCCGGGGAGCTGTTTTTT. It specifies CATSRDRAGELFF.

The gene calls are TRBV27 and TRBJ1-5; unclear D gene. Germline V lookup: CDR1 MNHEY, CDR2 SMNVEV (reference sequence). Between the trimmed V and J ends, which lost 2 bases and 7 bases, there was a span of 9 bases. The CDR3 has 13 amino acids. CDR3 region: CASSLRSRQPQHF. CDR3 nucleotides: TGTGCCAGCAGTTTAAGGTCCAGGCAGCCCCAGCATTTT.

The rearrangement links TRBV5-1 to TRBJ1-1; D unclear. Germline CDR1 SGHRS, CDR2 YFSETQ. This CDR3 contains 13 residues. With 4 bases removed from V and 4 bases from J, the gap between germline ends came to 11 bases. The CDR3 nucleotides read TGCGCCAGCAGCAACGGAGGGTCCACTGAAGCTTTCTTT. The encoded protein is CASSNGGSTEAFF. Drawing the rest from reference TRBV5-1 and TRBJ1-1, the complete variable domain is KAGVTQTPRYLIKTRGQQVTLSCSPISGHRSVSWYQQTPGQGLQFLFEYFSETQRNKGNFPGRFSGRQFSNSRSEMNVSTLELGDSALYLCASSNGGSTEAFFGQGTRLTVV.

The chain combines TRBV11-1 with TRBJ2-7; D unclear. The length of the CDR3 is 11 residues. CDR1 is SGHAT, CDR2 FQDESV, per germline (reference sequence). V lost 5 bases, J lost 0 bases, and 2 bases lay in between. The CDR3: CASSDSYEQYV. The CDR3 DNA reads TGTGCCAGCAGCGACTCCTACGAGCAGTACGTC.

The J gene is TRBJ1-2, the V gene TRBV2; unclear D gene. CDR1 is SNHLY and CDR2 is FYNNEI in the germline V gene. There are 15 residues in the CDR3. With 6 bases removed from V and 8 bases from J, the gap between germline ends came to 22 bases. The CDR3 DNA follows: TGTGCCAGCAGGGAAACCCTTGCTCGGGGAGGGGGCTACACCTTC. It encodes CASRETLARGGGYTF.

CDR3 sequence reads: CASSLGTGAKMNTEAFF. The CDR3 coding sequence is TGCGCCAGCAGCTTGGGGACAGGGGCCAAAATGAACACTGAAGCTTTCTTT. The chain carries TRBV5-1 and TRBJ1-1, with 9 bases matching TRBD1. With 0 bases clipped from V and 0 bases from J, the junction kept 6 bases outside the gene matches. This CDR3 is 17 amino acids long. Germline lookup yields CDR1 SGHRS and CDR2 YFSETQ.

A single count supports this clone. The chain has TRBV19 and TRBJ2-5; D not certain. Germline V CDR1 and CDR2: LNHDA, SQIVND (reference sequence). Trimming removed 4 bases at V and 4 bases at J, with 16 bases between. The CDR3 is 15 amino acids. The CDR3 loop reads CASSRIDAVGETQYF. The CDR3 DNA follows: TGTGCCAGTAGTAGGATTGATGCGGTAGGAGAGACCCAGTACTTC. Together with reference TRBV19 and TRBJ2-5, the CDR3 gives the full variable domain: DGGITQSPKYLFRKEGQNVTLSCEQNLNHDAMYWYRQDPGQGLRLIYYSQIVNDFQKGDIAEGYSVSREKKESFPLTVTSAQKNPTAFYLCASSRIDAVGETQYFGPGTRLLVL.

In this sample, this clone turned up once. The rearrangement uses TRBV7-2 and TRBJ1-2; D not certain. From germline, CDR1 is SGHTA and CDR2 FQGNSA. The CDR3 is 13 amino acids. V was clipped by 3 bases and J by 3 bases, with 8 bases between them. CDR3 residues: CASSFWADYGYTF. The CDR3 nucleotides read TGTGCCAGCAGCTTTTGGGCCGACTATGGCTACACCTTC. The full variable domain, its missing parts supplied by reference TRBV7-2 and TRBJ1-2, is GAGVSQSPSNKVTEKGKDVELRCDPISGHTALYWYRQSLGQGLEFLIYFQGNSAPDKSGLPSDRFSAERTGGSVSTLTIQRTQQEDSAVYLCASSFWADYGYTFGSGTRLTVV.

The CDR3 coding sequence is TGTGCCAGCAGTTTAACGAGACAGGGGGCCAAGACCCAGTACTTC. This gives the protein CASSLTRQGAKTQYF. The chain joins TRBV28 to TRBJ2-5; 10 bases match TRBD1. The CDR3 runs to 15 residues. V was clipped by 2 bases and J by 6 bases; unmatched bases: 6. Germline CDR1 MDHEN, CDR2 SYDVKM.